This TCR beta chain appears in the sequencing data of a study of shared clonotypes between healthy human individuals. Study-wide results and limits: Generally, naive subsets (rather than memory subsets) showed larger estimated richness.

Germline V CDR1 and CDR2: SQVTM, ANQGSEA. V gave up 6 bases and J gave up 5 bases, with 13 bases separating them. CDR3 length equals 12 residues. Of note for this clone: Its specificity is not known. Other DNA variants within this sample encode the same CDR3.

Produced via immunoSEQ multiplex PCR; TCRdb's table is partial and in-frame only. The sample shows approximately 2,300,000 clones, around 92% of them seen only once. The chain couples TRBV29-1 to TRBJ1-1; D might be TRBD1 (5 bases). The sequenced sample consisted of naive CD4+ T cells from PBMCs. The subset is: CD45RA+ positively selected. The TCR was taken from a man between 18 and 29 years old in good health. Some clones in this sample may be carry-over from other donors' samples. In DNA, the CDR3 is TGCAGCGTCCACCCTGGGGGGACTGAAGCTTTCTTT. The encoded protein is CSVHPGGTEAFF.